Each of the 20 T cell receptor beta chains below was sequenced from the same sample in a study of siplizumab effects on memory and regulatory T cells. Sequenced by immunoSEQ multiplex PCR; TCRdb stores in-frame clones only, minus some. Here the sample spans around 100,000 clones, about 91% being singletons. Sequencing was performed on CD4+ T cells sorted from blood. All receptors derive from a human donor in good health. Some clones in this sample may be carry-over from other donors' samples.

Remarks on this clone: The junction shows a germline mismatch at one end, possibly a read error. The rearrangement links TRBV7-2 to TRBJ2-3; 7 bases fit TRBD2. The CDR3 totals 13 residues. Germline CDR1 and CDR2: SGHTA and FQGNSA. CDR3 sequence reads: CASSLAESGLPVF. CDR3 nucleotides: TGTGCCAGCAGCTTAGCGGAGTCGGGACTACCGGTCTTT.

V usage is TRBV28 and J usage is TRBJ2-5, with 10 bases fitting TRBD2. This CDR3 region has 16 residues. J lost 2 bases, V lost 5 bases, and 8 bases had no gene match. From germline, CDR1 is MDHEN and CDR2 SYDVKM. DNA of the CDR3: TGTGCCAGCAGTCCAAGTGGGACTAGCGAACAAGAGACCCAGTACTTC. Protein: CASSPSGTSEQETQYF.

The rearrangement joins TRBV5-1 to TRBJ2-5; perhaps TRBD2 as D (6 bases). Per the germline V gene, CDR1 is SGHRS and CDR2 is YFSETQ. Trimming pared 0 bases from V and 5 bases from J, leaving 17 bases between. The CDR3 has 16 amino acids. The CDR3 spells CASSLAMGVSGETQYF. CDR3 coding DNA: TGCGCCAGCAGCTTGGCCATGGGGGTCAGCGGGGAGACCCAGTACTTC.

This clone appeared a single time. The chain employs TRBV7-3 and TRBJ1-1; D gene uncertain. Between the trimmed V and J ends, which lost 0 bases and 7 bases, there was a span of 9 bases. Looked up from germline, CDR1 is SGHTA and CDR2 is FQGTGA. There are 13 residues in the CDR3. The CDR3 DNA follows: TGTGCCAGCAGCTTAACGGCCCGGGGTGAAGCTTTCTTT. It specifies CASSLTARGEAFF.

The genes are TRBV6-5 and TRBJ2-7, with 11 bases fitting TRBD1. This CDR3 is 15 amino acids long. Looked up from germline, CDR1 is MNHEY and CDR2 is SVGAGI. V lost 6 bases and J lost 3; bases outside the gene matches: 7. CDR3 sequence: CASSASGTGGYEQYF. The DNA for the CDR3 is TGTGCCAGCAGCGCTAGTGGGACAGGGGGCTACGAGCAGTACTTC.

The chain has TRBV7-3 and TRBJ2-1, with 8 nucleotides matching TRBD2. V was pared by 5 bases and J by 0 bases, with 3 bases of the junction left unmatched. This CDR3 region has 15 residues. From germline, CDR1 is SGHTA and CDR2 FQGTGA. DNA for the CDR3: TGTGCCAGCAGCCCCAGCGGGAGCTCCTACAATGAGCAGTTCTTC. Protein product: CASSPSGSSYNEQFF.

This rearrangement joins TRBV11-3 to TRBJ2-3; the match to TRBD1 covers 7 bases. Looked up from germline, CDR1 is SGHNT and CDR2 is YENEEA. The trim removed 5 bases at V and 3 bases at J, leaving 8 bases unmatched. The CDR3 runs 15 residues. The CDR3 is CASSEGQLRTDTQYF. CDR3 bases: TGTGCCAGCAGCGAGGGACAGTTGAGGACAGATACGCAGTATTTT. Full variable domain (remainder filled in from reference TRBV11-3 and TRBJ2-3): EAGVVQSPRYKIIEKKQPVAFWCNPISGHNTLYWYLQNLGQGPELLIRYENEEAVDDSQLPKDRFSAERLKGVDSTLKIQPAELGDSAVYLCASSEGQLRTDTQYFGPGTRLTVL.

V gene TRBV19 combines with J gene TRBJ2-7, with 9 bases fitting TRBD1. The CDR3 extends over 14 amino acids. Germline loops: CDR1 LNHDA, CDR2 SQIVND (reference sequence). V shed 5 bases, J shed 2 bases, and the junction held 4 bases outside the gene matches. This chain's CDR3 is CASSSRDRAYEQYF. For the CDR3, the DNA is TGTGCCAGTAGTTCCCGGGACAGGGCCTACGAGCAGTACTTC.

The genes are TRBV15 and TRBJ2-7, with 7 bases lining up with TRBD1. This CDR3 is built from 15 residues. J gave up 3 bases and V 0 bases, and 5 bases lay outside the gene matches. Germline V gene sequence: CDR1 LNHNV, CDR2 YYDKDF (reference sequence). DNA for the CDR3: TGTGCCACCAGCAGAGACCCGGGACAGCTCTACGAGCAGTACTTC. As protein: CATSRDPGQLYEQYF.

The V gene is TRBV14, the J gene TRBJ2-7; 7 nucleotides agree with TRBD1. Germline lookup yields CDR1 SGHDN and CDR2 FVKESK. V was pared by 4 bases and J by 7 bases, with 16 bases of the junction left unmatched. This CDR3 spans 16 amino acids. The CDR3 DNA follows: TGTGCCAGCAGCCCTTGGACAGGAAGTATCCCTAATGAGCAGTACTTC. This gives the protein CASSPWTGSIPNEQYF.

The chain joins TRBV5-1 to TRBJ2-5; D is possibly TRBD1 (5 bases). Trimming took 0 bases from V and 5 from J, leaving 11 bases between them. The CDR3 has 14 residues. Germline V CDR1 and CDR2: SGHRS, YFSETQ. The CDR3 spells CASSLDPGLETQYF. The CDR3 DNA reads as TGCGCCAGCAGCTTGGATCCAGGGCTTGAGACCCAGTACTTC.

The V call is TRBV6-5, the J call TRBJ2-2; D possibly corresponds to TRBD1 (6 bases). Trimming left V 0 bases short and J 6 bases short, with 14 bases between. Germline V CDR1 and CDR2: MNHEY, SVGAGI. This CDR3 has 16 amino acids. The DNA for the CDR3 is TGTGCCAGCAGTTACTCTGGGGGCTGGGGGTCCGGGGAGCTGTTTTTT. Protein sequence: CASSYSGGWGSGELFF.

This CDR3 reads CASREKSSGRALRQETQYF. DNA of the CDR3: TGTGCCAGCAGGGAAAAAAGTAGCGGGAGGGCCCTAAGACAAGAGACCCAGTACTTC. The V gene is TRBV2, the J gene TRBJ2-5; 11 nucleotides align to TRBD2. The CDR3 is 19 residues long. Trimming removed 6 bases from V and 2 bases from J; junction bases left unmatched: 17. CDR1 is SNHLY and CDR2 is FYNNEI in the germline V gene.

CDR3 region: CATSRDRLAEIQETQYF. The CDR3 nucleotides are TGTGCCACCAGCAGAGATCGACTAGCGGAAATACAAGAGACCCAGTACTTC. The chain joins TRBV15 to TRBJ2-5, with 9 bases lining up with TRBD2. Germline CDR1 LNHNV, CDR2 YYDKDF (reference sequence). The V and J ends lost 0 bases and 2 bases, in that order; junction bases with no gene match: 7. This CDR3 has 17 amino acids.

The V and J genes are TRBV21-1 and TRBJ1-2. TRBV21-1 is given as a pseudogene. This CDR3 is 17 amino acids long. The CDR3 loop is CASSNRGGLNFNYGYTF. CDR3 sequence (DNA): TGTGCCAGCAGCAATCGAGGGGGACTCAACTTTAACTATGGCTACACCTTC.

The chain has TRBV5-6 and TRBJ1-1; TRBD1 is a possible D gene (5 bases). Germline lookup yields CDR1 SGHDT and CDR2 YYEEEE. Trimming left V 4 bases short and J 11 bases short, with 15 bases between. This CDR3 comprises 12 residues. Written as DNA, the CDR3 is TGTGCCAGCAGCGTGCCGGGACGAATGGCTTTCTTT. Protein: CASSVPGRMAFF.

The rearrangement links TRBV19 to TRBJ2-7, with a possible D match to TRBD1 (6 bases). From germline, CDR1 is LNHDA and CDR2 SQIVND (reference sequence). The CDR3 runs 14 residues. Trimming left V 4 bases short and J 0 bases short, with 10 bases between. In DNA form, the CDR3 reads TGTGCCAGTAGTACCTTGGACAGCTCCTACGAGCAGTACTTC. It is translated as CASSTLDSSYEQYF.

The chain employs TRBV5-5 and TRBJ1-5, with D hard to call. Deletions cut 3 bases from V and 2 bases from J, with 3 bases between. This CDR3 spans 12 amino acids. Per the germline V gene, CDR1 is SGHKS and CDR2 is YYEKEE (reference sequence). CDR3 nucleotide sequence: TGTGCCAGCAGCTCGGGCAATCAGCCCCAGCATTTT. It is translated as CASSSGNQPQHF.

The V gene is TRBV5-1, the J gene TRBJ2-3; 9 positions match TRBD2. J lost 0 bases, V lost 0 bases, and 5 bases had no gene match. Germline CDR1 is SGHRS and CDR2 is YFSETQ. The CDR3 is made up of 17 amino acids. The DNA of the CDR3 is TGCGCCAGCAGCTTGGATCGCGGGAGGGTTAGCACAGATACGCAGTATTTT. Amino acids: CASSLDRGRVSTDTQYF. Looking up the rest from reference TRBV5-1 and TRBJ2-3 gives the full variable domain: KAGVTQTPRYLIKTRGQQVTLSCSPISGHRSVSWYQQTPGQGLQFLFEYFSETQRNKGNFPGRFSGRQFSNSRSEMNVSTLELGDSALYLCASSLDRGRVSTDTQYFGPGTRLTVL.

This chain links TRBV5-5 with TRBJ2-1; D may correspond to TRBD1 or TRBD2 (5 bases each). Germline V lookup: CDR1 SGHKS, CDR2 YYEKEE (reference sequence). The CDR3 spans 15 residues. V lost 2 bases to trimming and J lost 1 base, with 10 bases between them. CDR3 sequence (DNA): TGTGCCAGCAGCTTTTCCGGGACGTCCTACAATGAGCAGTTCTTC. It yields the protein CASSFSGTSYNEQFF.